A selection of T cell receptor beta chains follows, all from one sample in a study of blood T cell repertoires in COVID-19. Generated by immunoSEQ multiplex PCR, the TCRdb table keeps only in-frame clones and is missing some. The sample lists around 200,000 clones, around 84% occurring once. The sample comprised peripheral blood. The receptors here all came from a middle-aged man with active or convalescent COVID-19. Each CDR3 is given with its conserved first and last residue. D genes are given only for firm matches. Not all rows give a size; the values are once, few, many and, for expanded clones, a class.

len: 14; j_gene: TRBJ1-1; abundance: NA; v_gene: TRBV2; d_gene: NA; CDR3aa: CASSETRGITEAFF; CDR3nt: TGTGCCAGCAGTGAGACCAGAGGTATCACTGAAGCTTTCTTT
len: 13; j_gene: TRBJ1-1; abundance: NA; v_gene: TRBV4-2; d_gene: TRBD1; CDR3aa: CASSRSGTGQAFF; CDR3nt: TGTGCCAGCAGCCGCTCCGGGACAGGCCAAGCTTTCTTT
len: 13; j_gene: TRBJ1-2; abundance: NA; v_gene: TRBV5-1; d_gene: TRBD1; CDR3aa: CASSAEGANGYTF; CDR3nt: TGCGCCAGCAGCGCAGAGGGGGCGAATGGCTACACCTTC
len: 15; j_gene: TRBJ2-7; abundance: NA; v_gene: TRBV18; d_gene: NA; CDR3aa: CASSPPSGQRYEQYF; CDR3nt: TGTGCCAGCTCACCACCGTCCGGACAGCGCTACGAGCAGTACTTC
len: 13; j_gene: TRBJ2-7; abundance: NA; v_gene: TRBV10-3; d_gene: TRBD1; CDR3aa: CAISPGTGYEQYF; CDR3nt: TGTGCCATCAGTCCCGGGACAGGGTACGAGCAGTACTTC
len: 12; j_gene: TRBJ1-6; abundance: NA; v_gene: TRBV3-1/TRBV3-2; d_gene: NA; CDR3aa: CASSRRPEALHF; CDR3nt: TGTGCCAGCAGCCGTCGACCCGAGGCCCTCCACTTT
len: 13; j_gene: TRBJ1-6; abundance: NA; v_gene: TRBV10-1; d_gene: TRBD1; CDR3aa: CASSGGGGSPLHF; CDR3nt: TGCGCCAGCAGTGGAGGGGGCGGATCACCCCTCCACTTT
len: 14; j_gene: TRBJ1-1; abundance: NA; v_gene: TRBV10-3; d_gene: NA; CDR3aa: CAISASIRTTEAFF; CDR3nt: TGTGCCATCAGTGCCTCCATACGTACTACTGAAGCTTTCTTT
len: 14; j_gene: TRBJ2-5; abundance: NA; v_gene: TRBV7-2; d_gene: NA; CDR3aa: CASRDNQLGETQYF; CDR3nt: TGTGCCAGCAGGGACAATCAACTCGGAGAGACCCAGTACTTC
len: 15; j_gene: TRBJ1-3; abundance: NA; v_gene: TRBV19; d_gene: NA; CDR3aa: CASTQPGLRGNTIYF; CDR3nt: TGTGCCAGTACCCAGCCAGGGCTGCGTGGAAACACCATATATTTT
len: 14; j_gene: TRBJ2-7; abundance: NA; v_gene: TRBV13; d_gene: NA; CDR3aa: CASSYAGEPYEQYF; CDR3nt: TGTGCCAGCAGCTATGCCGGGGAGCCCTACGAGCAGTACTTC
len: 16; j_gene: TRBJ1-3; abundance: NA; v_gene: TRBV6-6; d_gene: TRBD1; CDR3aa: CASSYSDRASGNTIYF; CDR3nt: TGTGCCAGCAGTTACTCGGACAGGGCTTCTGGAAACACCATATATTTT
len: 15; j_gene: TRBJ1-5; abundance: NA; v_gene: TRBV5-1; d_gene: NA; CDR3aa: CASSLGWSPDQPQHF; CDR3nt: TGCGCCAGCAGCTTGGGGTGGTCGCCGGATCAGCCCCAGCATTTT
len: 15; j_gene: TRBJ1-2; abundance: NA; v_gene: TRBV6-5; d_gene: TRBD1; CDR3aa: CASRGQQGGDYGYTF; CDR3nt: TGTGCCAGCAGGGGACAACAGGGGGGTGACTATGGCTACACCTTC
len: 12; j_gene: TRBJ1-2; abundance: NA; v_gene: TRBV5-6; d_gene: NA; CDR3aa: CASSLYEDGYTF; CDR3nt: TGTGCCAGCAGCTTGTATGAGGATGGCTACACCTTC
len: 15; j_gene: TRBJ2-1; abundance: NA; v_gene: TRBV4-3; d_gene: TRBD2; CDR3aa: CASSQETGGYNEQFF; CDR3nt: TGCGCCAGCAGCCAAGAGACGGGGGGGTACAATGAGCAGTTCTTC
len: 15; j_gene: TRBJ2-3; abundance: NA; v_gene: TRBV4-1; d_gene: TRBD2; CDR3aa: CASSQGRGGADTQYF; CDR3nt: TGCGCCAGCAGCCAGGGGAGGGGAGGCGCAGATACGCAGTATTTT
len: 12; j_gene: TRBJ1-2; abundance: few; v_gene: TRBV28; d_gene: NA; CDR3aa: CANQDRNYGYTF; CDR3nt: TGTGCCAACCAAGACAGGAACTATGGCTACACCTTC
len: 14; j_gene: TRBJ1-2; abundance: NA; v_gene: TRBV18; d_gene: NA; CDR3aa: CASSPNAGRVGYTF; CDR3nt: TGTGCCAGCTCACCTAACGCAGGGCGAGTGGGCTACACCTTC
len: 14; j_gene: TRBJ1-4; abundance: once; v_gene: TRBV30; d_gene: TRBD1; CDR3aa: CAWSPTGGGEKLFF; CDR3nt: TGTGCCTGGAGTCCAACAGGGGGCGGTGAAAAACTGTTTTTT
len: 16; j_gene: TRBJ1-2; abundance: once; v_gene: TRBV5-5; d_gene: NA; CDR3aa: CASSGRGGNSNYGYTF; CDR3nt: TGTGCCAGCAGCGGCAGGGGCGGAAACAGTAACTATGGCTACACCTTC
len: 19; j_gene: TRBJ2-6; abundance: NA; v_gene: TRBV5-8; d_gene: TRBD1; CDR3aa: CASSPSGGQGVSGANVLTF; CDR3nt: TGTGCCAGCAGCCCCTCGGGCGGGCAGGGGGTTTCTGGGGCCAACGTCCTGACTTTC
len: 14; j_gene: TRBJ2-7; abundance: NA; v_gene: TRBV11-3; d_gene: NA; CDR3aa: CASSPSAAAFEQYF; CDR3nt: TGTGCCAGCAGCCCCTCGGCAGCAGCGTTCGAGCAGTACTTC
len: 14; j_gene: TRBJ1-5; abundance: NA; v_gene: TRBV30; d_gene: NA; CDR3aa: CAANRKIFNQPQHF; CDR3nt: TGTGCCGCAAACAGAAAAATCTTCAATCAGCCCCAGCATTTT
len: 14; j_gene: TRBJ1-5; abundance: NA; v_gene: TRBV5-8; d_gene: TRBD1; CDR3aa: CASSSGQSNQPQHF; CDR3nt: TGTGCCAGCAGCTCGGGACAGAGCAATCAGCCCCAGCATTTT
len: 13; j_gene: TRBJ2-7; abundance: once; v_gene: TRBV5-1; d_gene: NA; CDR3aa: CASTLSGSYEQYF; CDR3nt: TGCGCCAGCACCCTTTCAGGGTCCTACGAGCAGTACTTC
len: 15; j_gene: TRBJ2-3; abundance: NA; v_gene: TRBV9; d_gene: TRBD1; CDR3aa: CASSGLGQGTDTQYF; CDR3nt: TGTGCCAGCAGCGGATTGGGACAGGGGACAGATACGCAGTATTTT
len: 15; j_gene: TRBJ1-1; abundance: NA; v_gene: TRBV15; d_gene: NA; CDR3aa: CATSGTYSPPFEAFF; CDR3nt: TGTGCCACCAGCGGGACATACAGCCCGCCGTTTGAAGCTTTCTTT
len: 16; j_gene: TRBJ1-5; abundance: few; v_gene: TRBV28; d_gene: TRBD1; CDR3aa: CASSRDRRPGNQPQHF; CDR3nt: TGTGCCAGCAGCCGGGACAGGCGCCCCGGCAATCAGCCCCAGCATTTT
len: 14; j_gene: TRBJ2-1; abundance: NA; v_gene: TRBV6-5; d_gene: TRBD2; CDR3aa: CATHPSGGADEQFF; CDR3nt: TGTGCCACCCACCCTAGCGGGGGGGCGGACGAGCAGTTCTTC
len: 18; j_gene: TRBJ1-2; abundance: NA; v_gene: TRBV11-2; d_gene: NA; CDR3aa: CASSLVIGVDTNNYGYTF; CDR3nt: TGTGCCAGCAGCTTAGTAATAGGGGTGGACACCAATAACTATGGCTACACCTTC
len: 16; j_gene: TRBJ2-7; abundance: NA; v_gene: TRBV5-1; d_gene: NA; CDR3aa: CASSLVNTGFSYEQYF; CDR3nt: TGCGCCAGCAGCTTGGTAAATACAGGGTTTTCCTACGAGCAGTACTTC
len: 14; j_gene: TRBJ1-1; abundance: NA; v_gene: TRBV18; d_gene: TRBD1; CDR3aa: CASSPRTGDTEAFF; CDR3nt: TGTGCCAGCTCACCTCGGACAGGGGACACTGAAGCTTTCTTT
len: 14; j_gene: TRBJ1-4; abundance: NA; v_gene: TRBV5-1; d_gene: NA; CDR3aa: CASSLVAGHEKLFF; CDR3nt: TGCGCCAGCAGCTTGGTGGCAGGACACGAAAAACTGTTTTTT
len: 14; j_gene: TRBJ2-3; abundance: NA; v_gene: TRBV19; d_gene: TRBD2; CDR3aa: CASSSSGGADTQYF; CDR3nt: TGTGCCAGTAGTTCTAGCGGGGGGGCGGATACGCAGTATTTT
len: 13; j_gene: TRBJ2-2; abundance: NA; v_gene: TRBV25-1; d_gene: TRBD1; CDR3aa: CASRGQGSGELFF; CDR3nt: TGTGCCAGCAGGGGACAGGGCAGCGGGGAGCTGTTTTTT
len: 15; j_gene: TRBJ1-2; abundance: NA; v_gene: TRBV27; d_gene: NA; CDR3aa: CASSSPSGGLYGYTF; CDR3nt: TGTGCCAGCAGTTCCCCGTCGGGGGGGTTATATGGCTACACCTTC
len: 15; j_gene: TRBJ1-6; abundance: NA; v_gene: TRBV7-9; d_gene: NA; CDR3aa: CASSFQDSYNSPLHF; CDR3nt: TGTGCCAGCAGCTTTCAGGACTCCTATAATTCACCCCTCCACTTT
len: 15; j_gene: TRBJ2-5; abundance: NA; v_gene: TRBV6-6; d_gene: TRBD1; CDR3aa: CASSWGQTLQETQYF; CDR3nt: TGTGCCAGCAGTTGGGGACAGACGCTACAAGAGACCCAGTACTTC
len: 15; j_gene: TRBJ2-7; abundance: NA; v_gene: TRBV6-5; d_gene: TRBD1; CDR3aa: CASTAARQGAYEQYF; CDR3nt: TGTGCCAGCACCGCAGCGAGGCAGGGGGCCTACGAGCAGTACTTC
len: 17; j_gene: TRBJ2-7; abundance: NA; v_gene: TRBV7-9; d_gene: TRBD2; CDR3aa: CASSPTSRQRGSYEQYF; CDR3nt: TGTGCCAGCAGCCCCACATCGAGACAGCGGGGATCGTACGAGCAGTACTTC
len: 14; j_gene: TRBJ2-5; abundance: NA; v_gene: TRBV11-2; d_gene: NA; CDR3aa: CASSLSPSQETQYF; CDR3nt: TGTGCCAGCAGCTTATCCCCCAGCCAAGAGACCCAGTACTTC
len: 16; j_gene: TRBJ1-1; abundance: NA; v_gene: TRBV28; d_gene: TRBD1; CDR3aa: CASSPQWRGRNTEAFF; CDR3nt: TGTGCCAGCAGTCCCCAGTGGAGGGGGCGTAACACTGAAGCTTTCTTT
len: 15; j_gene: TRBJ1-2; abundance: NA; v_gene: TRBV10-3; d_gene: NA; CDR3aa: CAISGGEGLNYGYTF; CDR3nt: TGTGCCATCTCAGGAGGGGAAGGACTGAACTATGGCTACACCTTC
len: 16; j_gene: TRBJ2-3; abundance: NA; v_gene: TRBV5-1; d_gene: TRBD2; CDR3aa: CASSLGLAAFTDTQYF; CDR3nt: TGCGCCAGCAGCTTGGGGCTAGCGGCCTTCACAGATACGCAGTATTTT
len: 15; j_gene: TRBJ1-3; abundance: NA; v_gene: TRBV28; d_gene: NA; CDR3aa: CASSSGHLSGNTIYF; CDR3nt: TGTGCCAGCAGCTCGGGACATCTTTCTGGAAACACCATATATTTT
len: 14; j_gene: TRBJ2-5; abundance: NA; v_gene: TRBV7-8; d_gene: TRBD2; CDR3aa: CASSFSGVRETQYF; CDR3nt: TGTGCCAGCAGCTTTAGCGGGGTTCGGGAGACCCAGTACTTC
len: 13; j_gene: TRBJ1-2; abundance: NA; v_gene: TRBV3-1/TRBV3-2; d_gene: NA; CDR3aa: CASSQVNQGGYTF; CDR3nt: TGTGCCAGCAGCCAAGTAAACCAGGGAGGCTACACCTTC
len: 15; j_gene: TRBJ1-2; abundance: NA; v_gene: TRBV5-6; d_gene: NA; CDR3aa: CASRPRGGVSYGYTF; CDR3nt: TGTGCCAGCAGACCACGCGGGGGGGTGAGCTATGGCTACACCTTC
len: 16; j_gene: TRBJ1-6; abundance: NA; v_gene: TRBV3-1/TRBV3-2; d_gene: TRBD1; CDR3aa: CASSQVQGSYNSPLHF; CDR3nt: TGTGCCAGCAGCCAAGTACAGGGGTCCTATAATTCACCCCTCCACTTT
len: 13; j_gene: TRBJ1-2; abundance: few; v_gene: TRBV18; d_gene: TRBD1; CDR3aa: CASSPGTGRNYTF; CDR3nt: TGTGCCAGCTCACCAGGGACAGGGAGGAACTACACCTTC
len: 13; j_gene: TRBJ2-1; abundance: once; v_gene: TRBV14; d_gene: NA; CDR3aa: CASHRLSYNEQFF; CDR3nt: TGTGCCAGCCATAGACTTTCCTACAATGAGCAGTTCTTC
len: 13; j_gene: TRBJ1-3; abundance: NA; v_gene: TRBV7-8; d_gene: NA; CDR3aa: CASSMEKGNTIYF; CDR3nt: TGTGCCAGCAGCATGGAGAAGGGAAACACCATATATTTT
len: 16; j_gene: TRBJ2-1; abundance: NA; v_gene: TRBV7-8; d_gene: TRBD2; CDR3aa: CASSPRAGLSYNEQFF; CDR3nt: TGTGCCAGCAGCCCCCGAGCGGGGCTCTCCTACAATGAGCAGTTCTTC